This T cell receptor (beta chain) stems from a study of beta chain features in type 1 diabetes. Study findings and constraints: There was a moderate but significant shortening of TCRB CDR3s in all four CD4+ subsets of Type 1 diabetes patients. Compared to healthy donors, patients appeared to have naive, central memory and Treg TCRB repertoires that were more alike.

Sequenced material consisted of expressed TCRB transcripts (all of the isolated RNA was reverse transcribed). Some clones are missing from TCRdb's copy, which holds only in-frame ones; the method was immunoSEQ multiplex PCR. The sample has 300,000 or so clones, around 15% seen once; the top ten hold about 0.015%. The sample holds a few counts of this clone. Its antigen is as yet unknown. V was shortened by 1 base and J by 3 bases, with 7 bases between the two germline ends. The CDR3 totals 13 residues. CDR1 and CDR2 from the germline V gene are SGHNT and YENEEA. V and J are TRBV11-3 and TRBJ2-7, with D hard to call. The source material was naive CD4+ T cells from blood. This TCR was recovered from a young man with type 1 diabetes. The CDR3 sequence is CASSLGLLYEQYF. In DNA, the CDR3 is TGTGCCAGCAGCTTAGGACTCCTCTACGAGCAGTACTTC.